A single sample gave rise to the 21 T cell receptor beta chains below, sequenced in a study of blood T cells in healthy people across ages. A second PCR of roughly 7 to 11 cycles used a sample-barcoded 5' primer and a J-beta primer mix. TCRdb re-called the 5' RACE reads through MiXCR, storing one row per CDR3 protein. Among 1.4 million to 1.5 million distinct CDR3 sequences listed, 42% were seen once. The sequencing input was blood. The receptors shown here come from a young woman in good health.

The chain recombines TRBV4-1 with TRBJ2-1; no firm D call. In germline, CDR1 is MGHRA, CDR2 YSYEKL. V was cut by 8 bases and J by 4 bases, with 9 bases left in between. The CDR3 extends over 12 amino acids. Here the CDR3 reads CASLGQYNEQFF. DNA of the CDR3: TGCGCCAGCCTCGGGCAGTACAATGAGCAGTTCTTC.

This chain links TRBV28 with TRBJ1-2; unclear D gene. The CDR3 has 12 residues. Trimming took off 4 bases at V and 13 bases at J, with 16 bases between the two ends. Germline V gene sequence: CDR1 MDHEN, CDR2 SYDVKM. In nucleotides, the CDR3 is TGTGCCAGCAGTTCCCCCGGAGAGGTTATCACCTTC. Its translation is CASSSPGEVITF.

This rearrangement joins TRBV24-1 to TRBJ2-3, with D tentatively TRBD2 (6 bases). Trimming took off 1 base at V and 0 bases at J, with 7 bases between the two ends. The CDR3 is made up of 15 amino acids. Per the germline V gene, CDR1 is KGHDR and CDR2 is SFDVKD. CDR3 residues: CATSDFRGSTDTQYF. CDR3 in DNA: TGTGCCACCAGTGATTTCCGGGGGAGCACAGATACGCAGTATTTT.

This clonotype was counted between two and nine times. This chain joins TRBV28 and TRBJ1-6; D might be TRBD1 (5 bases). V lost 5 bases and J lost 7, with 15 bases in between. The CDR3 is 15 amino acids. CDR1 and CDR2 (germline): MDHEN, SYDVKM. CDR3 bases: TGTGCCAGCAGTCCCCAGGGTAATAGGAATTCACCCCTCCACTTT. Protein: CASSPQGNRNSPLHF.

V usage is TRBV7-9 and J usage is TRBJ2-7, with 7 bases matching TRBD2. This CDR3 has 13 residues. Per germline, CDR1 SEHNR and CDR2 FQNEAQ (reference sequence). The ends lost 8 bases at V and 3 bases at J; junction bases unmatched: 7. The CDR3 DNA reads TGTGCCAGCCTAGCGGTAGGGGACTACGAGCAGTACTTC. It translates to CASLAVGDYEQYF.

The chain has TRBV20-1 and TRBJ2-3; 9 nucleotides align to TRBD2. The junction had 14 bases not matched to a gene; V was cut back by 4 bases and J by 3 bases. This CDR3 contains 17 residues. The germline V gene has CDR1 DFQATT and CDR2 SNEGSKA (reference sequence). For the CDR3, the DNA is TGCAGTGCTAAACCCATGGGACTAGCAGGTTTAACAGATACGCAGTATTTT. Amino acids: CSAKPMGLAGLTDTQYF.

The V gene is TRBV5-6, the J gene TRBJ2-7; 7 bases line up with TRBD2. J gave up 4 bases and V 3 bases, and 10 bases lay outside the gene matches. Germline CDR1 and CDR2: SGHDT and YYEEEE. The CDR3 runs 15 residues. CDR3 amino acids: CASSWGGPGPYEQYF. CDR3 DNA: TGTGCCAGCAGCTGGGGGGGTCCCGGGCCTTACGAGCAGTACTTC. Full variable domain (outside the CDR3, taken from reference TRBV5-6 and TRBJ2-7): DAGVTQSPTHLIKTRGQQVTLRCSPKSGHDTVSWYQQALGQGPQFIFQYYEEEERQRGNFPDRFSGHQFPNYSSELNVNALLLGDSALYLCASSWGGPGPYEQYFGPGTRLTVT.

The J gene is TRBJ2-2, the V gene TRBV11-1; the match to TRBD2 covers 9 bases. V shed 1 base, J shed 6 bases, and the junction held 6 bases outside the gene matches. In germline, CDR1 is SGHAT, CDR2 FQDESV (reference sequence). The CDR3 extends over 16 amino acids. CDR3 amino acids: CASSLGRGGASGELFF. For the CDR3, the DNA is TGTGCCAGCAGCTTAGGCCGCGGGGGGGCCTCCGGGGAGCTGTTTTTT.

This rearrangement joins TRBV5-1 to TRBJ1-2; tentative D call: TRBD1 (6 bases). CDR1 and CDR2 (germline): SGHRS, YFSETQ. V was trimmed by 4 bases and J by 3 bases, leaving 10 bases between them. CDR3 length: 13 amino acids. The CDR3 is CASSRDIYYGYTF. The CDR3 DNA sequence: TGCGCCAGCAGCCGGGACATATACTATGGCTACACCTTC.

The V gene is TRBV20-1, the J gene TRBJ2-7, with 10 bases identical to TRBD2. The germline V gene encodes CDR1 DFQATT and CDR2 SNEGSKA (reference sequence). Trimming took 6 bases from V and 5 from J; bases not matched to a gene: 7. CDR3 length: 13 amino acids. DNA for the CDR3: TGCAGTGCGCCGCCTAGCGGGAGAGACGAGCAGTACTTC. Amino acids: CSAPPSGRDEQYF.

This chain connects TRBV29-1 to TRBJ2-1, with D possibly TRBD1 on 6 matching bases. Germline V gene sequence: CDR1 SQVTM, CDR2 ANQGSEA. The V end was cut by 7 bases, the J end by 5 bases, with 18 bases between. The length of the CDR3 is 14 residues. The CDR3 sequence is CSARAYRVDNEQFF. CDR3 in DNA: TGCAGCGCCCGGGCGTACAGGGTGGACAATGAGCAGTTCTTC.

J is TRBJ2-7 and V is TRBV7-7, with 9 bases that match TRBD2. CDR3 length: 14 amino acids. The V segment lost 4 bases and the J segment 7 bases; nucleotides outside the gene matches: 8. From germline, CDR1 is SSHAT and CDR2 FNYEAQ (reference sequence). The DNA of the CDR3 is TGTGCCAGCAGCTCGCGGGAGGGTCGGAGTGAGCAGTACTTC. Translated: CASSSREGRSEQYF.

This clonotype was seen at least ten times. A much larger clone differs by one base, so this may be a read error. The rearrangement joins TRBV7-3 to TRBJ2-5; 7 bases line up with TRBD1. The CDR3 loop spans 15 amino acids. The ends lost 0 bases at V and 11 bases at J; junction bases unmatched: 12. Per the germline V gene, CDR1 is SGHTA and CDR2 is FQGTGA. The CDR3 DNA sequence: TGTGCCAGCAGCTTAACGACAGGGCCTCAGAATGAGCAGTACTTC. Translating it yields CASSLTTGPQNEQYF.

The rearrangement links TRBV29-1 to TRBJ2-3; D gene uncertain. V gave up 4 bases and J gave up 5 bases, with 10 bases separating them. Germline CDR1 reads SQVTM; CDR2 reads ANQGSEA. The CDR3 covers 12 residues. In DNA form, the CDR3 reads TGCAGCGTTGTATTGGGTGGAGATACGCAGTATTTT. Protein: CSVVLGGDTQYF.

The chain combines TRBV15 with TRBJ1-5; D unclear. Germline CDR1 and CDR2: LNHNV and YYDKDF (reference sequence). CDR3 length: 14 residues. V lost 1 base and J lost 6, with 10 bases in between. The CDR3 DNA reads TGTGCCACCAGCAGAGGGCCAGTGGGTCAGCCCCAGCATTTT. Amino acid sequence: CATSRGPVGQPQHF.

This sequence joins TRBV29-1 and TRBJ1-4; D uncertain. The CDR3 extends over 13 amino acids. The V gene's germline CDR1 is SQVTM and CDR2 ANQGSEA. V lost 6 bases, J lost 4 bases, and 12 bases lay in between. CDR3 amino acids: CSVTPGNNEKLFF. CDR3 sequence (DNA): TGCAGCGTGACCCCTGGGAATAATGAAAAACTGTTTTTT.

The sample holds a few counts of this clonotype. The J gene is TRBJ2-1, the V gene TRBV5-1, with 8 bases that match TRBD2. In germline, CDR1 is SGHRS, CDR2 YFSETQ. The CDR3 totals 16 residues. V was clipped by 3 bases and J by 6 bases; unmatched bases: 11. The CDR3, as DNA: TGCGCCAGCAGCTCGTACGGGGGGGCGCGAAGCAATGAGCAGTTCTTC. Translating it yields CASSSYGGARSNEQFF.

The gene calls are TRBV5-1 and TRBJ1-2; tentative D call: TRBD1 (6 bases). CDR1 and CDR2 from the germline V gene are SGHRS and YFSETQ. The CDR3 extends over 15 amino acids. V gave up 0 bases and J gave up 6 bases, with 15 bases separating them. The CDR3 DNA is TGCGCCAGCAGCTTGGAGGGGGTCCTTAGGGATGGCTACACCTTC. Protein product: CASSLEGVLRDGYTF.

This clonotype was counted at least ten times. The chain has TRBV20-1 and TRBJ2-5; D call uncertain. CDR1 and CDR2 (germline): DFQATT, SNEGSKA (reference sequence). The CDR3 runs 11 residues. V was cut by 3 bases and J by 3 bases, with 5 bases left in between. The chain's CDR3 is CSASGEETQYF. The CDR3 DNA reads as TGCAGTGCTAGTGGGGAAGAGACCCAGTACTTC.

The chain recombines TRBV20-1 with TRBJ1-2, with TRBD1 as a possible D gene (6 bases). The CDR3 consists of 11 residues. The germline CDR1 and CDR2 sequences are DFQATT and SNEGSKA (reference sequence). Trimming removed 7 bases at V and 7 bases at J, with 13 bases between. The CDR3 region has the DNA TGCAGTGTTATACAGGGAACTGGCTACACCTTC. Amino acids: CSVIQGTGYTF.

This clonotype has a handful of counts. The chain uses TRBV30 and TRBJ1-2; D not certain. The CDR3 consists of 13 residues. CDR1 and CDR2 (germline): GTSNPN, SVGIG (reference sequence). Between the trimmed V and J ends, which lost 0 bases and 8 bases, there was a span of 13 bases. In DNA, the CDR3 is TGTGCCTGGAGTGTCGGGTCGCGGGGAGGCTACACCTTC. Residues: CAWSVGSRGGYTF.